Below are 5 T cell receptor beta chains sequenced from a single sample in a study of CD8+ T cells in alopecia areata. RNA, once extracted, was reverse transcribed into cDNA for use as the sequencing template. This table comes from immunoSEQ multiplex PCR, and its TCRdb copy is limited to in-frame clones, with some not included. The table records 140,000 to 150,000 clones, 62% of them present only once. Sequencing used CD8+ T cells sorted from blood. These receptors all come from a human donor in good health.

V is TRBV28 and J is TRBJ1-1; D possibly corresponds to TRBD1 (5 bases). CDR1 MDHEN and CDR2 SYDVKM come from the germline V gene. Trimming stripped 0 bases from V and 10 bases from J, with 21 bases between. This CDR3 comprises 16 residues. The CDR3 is CASSLWGESTLRRAFF. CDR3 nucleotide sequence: TGTGCCAGCAGTTTATGGGGGGAGAGTACACTGAGACGAGCTTTCTTT.

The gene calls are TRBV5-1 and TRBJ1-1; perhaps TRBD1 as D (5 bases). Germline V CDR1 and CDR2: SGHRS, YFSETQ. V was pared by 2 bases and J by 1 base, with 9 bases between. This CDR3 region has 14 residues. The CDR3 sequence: CASSFRQRNTEAFF. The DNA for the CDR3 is TGCGCCAGCAGCTTTCGACAGAGGAACACTGAAGCTTTCTTT.

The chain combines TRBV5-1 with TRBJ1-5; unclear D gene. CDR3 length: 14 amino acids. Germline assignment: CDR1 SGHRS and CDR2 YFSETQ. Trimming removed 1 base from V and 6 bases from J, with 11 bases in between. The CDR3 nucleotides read TGCGCCAGCAGCTTGCACTTAGGTGTTCAGCCCCAGCATTTT. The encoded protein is CASSLHLGVQPQHF.

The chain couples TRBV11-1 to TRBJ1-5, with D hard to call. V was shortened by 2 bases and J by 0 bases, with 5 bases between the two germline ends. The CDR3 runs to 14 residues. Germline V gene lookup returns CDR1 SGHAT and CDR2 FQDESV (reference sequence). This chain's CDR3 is CASSLKGSNQPQHF. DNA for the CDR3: TGTGCCAGCAGCTTAAAGGGTAGCAATCAGCCCCAGCATTTT.

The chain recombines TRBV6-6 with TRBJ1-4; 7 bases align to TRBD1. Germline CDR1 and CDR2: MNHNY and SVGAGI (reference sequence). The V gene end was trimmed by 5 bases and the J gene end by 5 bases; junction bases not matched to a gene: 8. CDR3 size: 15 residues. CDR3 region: CASSPWDSSNEKLFF. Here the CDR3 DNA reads TGTGCCAGCAGTCCTTGGGACAGCTCGAATGAAAAACTGTTTTTT.